This T cell receptor beta chain comes out of a study of T cells in Graves' hyperthyroidism and ophthalmopathy. Study information: The blood sample was taken at first diagnosis, before treatment began.

Not enrolled were patients with uncontrolled infection, other autoimmune disease, pregnancy or lactation. Clinicians diagnosed patients from clinical symptoms, serum thyroxine and TRAb, thyroid ultrasound and orbital computed tomography. The CDR3 regions of TCR beta were amplified from RNA transcripts. RT-PCR in the first round (using the HTBI primer set) targeted the TCR CDR3. One entry per CDR3 protein, called by TCRdb with MiXCR from the multiplex PCR reads. The sample includes some 200,000 distinct CDR3 sequences, less than 20% of them seen just once. The source of this sequence is a woman aged 50 to 60 with Graves' hyperthyroidism. The source material was blood.

The CDR3 bases are TGTGCCAGCAGCCAAGGGACAGGGGTTCAGCCCCAGCATTTT. Encoded protein: CASSQGTGVQPQHF. This rearrangement joins TRBV4-2 to TRBJ1-5, with 9 positions matching TRBD1. There are 14 residues in the CDR3. After removal of 1 base from V and 6 bases from J, the junction contained 1 base not matched to a gene. Germline assignment: CDR1 LGHNA and CDR2 YNFKEQ.